The 5 T cell receptor beta chains in this list originate from one sample, sequenced in a study of CD8 T cells in ankylosing spondylitis. TCRdb reprocessed the 5' RACE reads with MiXCR, giving one entry per CDR3 protein. The sample shows approximately 550,000 distinct CDR3 sequences, roughly an eighth of them seen only once. These receptors' targets are unknown. Study-wide points: Ankylosing spondylitis blood appeared to be characterized by a TCR beta motif of 8 or 9 highly homologous variants.

Sequencing used blood, either unsorted or a sorted T cell fraction (not recorded which). The receptors come from a male donor with ankylosing spondylitis.

The chain carries TRBV5-5 and TRBJ2-7; the match to TRBD2 covers 8 bases. Germline CDR1 is SGHKS and CDR2 is YYEKEE (reference sequence). This CDR3 contains 16 residues. With 2 bases clipped from V and 3 bases from J, the junction kept 10 bases outside the gene matches. CDR3 residues: CASSFRGLSGSYEQYF. DNA of the CDR3: TGTGCCAGCAGCTTCAGGGGTTTAAGCGGGAGCTACGAGCAGTACTTC.

This clonotype was counted at least ten times. V and J are TRBV3-1 and TRBJ2-1; D possibly corresponds to TRBD1 (5 bases). This CDR3 comprises 12 residues. Germline CDR1 reads LGHDT; CDR2 reads YNNKEL (reference sequence). V was trimmed by 2 bases and J by 10 bases, leaving 9 bases between them. Written as DNA, the CDR3 is TGTGCCAGCAGCCAATGGGGCAACGAGCAGTTCTTC. It translates to CASSQWGNEQFF.

This rearrangement joins TRBV12-3 or TRBV12-4 to TRBJ2-1, with TRBD2 identical over 9 bases. Losses at the gene ends were 8 bases for V and 3 bases for J; bases not matched to a gene: 8. The CDR3 covers 15 residues. The CDR3 coding sequence is TGTGCCAGCCGTCGCAGTAGCGGGAGCTACAATGAGCAGTTCTTC. This sequence encodes CASRRSSGSYNEQFF.

In this sample, this clonotype turned up a few times. V usage is TRBV11-2 and J usage is TRBJ2-7; 10 bases fit TRBD2. Trimming removed 1 base from V and 0 bases from J; junction bases left unmatched: 9. The CDR3 runs to 18 residues. Germline CDR1 is SGHAT and CDR2 is FQNNGV. The chain's CDR3 is CASSLVRTSGGSSYEQYF. CDR3 sequence (DNA): TGTGCCAGCAGCTTAGTCCGGACTAGCGGAGGGAGCTCCTACGAGCAGTACTTC.

The chain links TRBV13 to TRBJ2-3; 11 bases agree with TRBD2. V shed 8 bases, J shed 3 bases, and the junction held 16 bases outside the gene matches. CDR3 length: 18 amino acids. CDR1 and CDR2 from the germline V gene are PRHDT and FYEKMQ (reference sequence). DNA of the CDR3: TGTGCCAGCTGCGACGGTAGACTAGCGGGAATTAGGACAGATACGCAGTATTTT. As protein: CASCDGRLAGIRTDTQYF. The full variable domain, its missing parts supplied by reference TRBV13 and TRBJ2-3, is AAGVIQSPRHLIKEKRETATLKCYPIPRHDTVYWYQQGPGQDPQFLISFYEKMQSDKGSIPDRFSAQQFSDYHSELNMSSLELGDSALYFCASCDGRLAGIRTDTQYFGPGTRLTVL.